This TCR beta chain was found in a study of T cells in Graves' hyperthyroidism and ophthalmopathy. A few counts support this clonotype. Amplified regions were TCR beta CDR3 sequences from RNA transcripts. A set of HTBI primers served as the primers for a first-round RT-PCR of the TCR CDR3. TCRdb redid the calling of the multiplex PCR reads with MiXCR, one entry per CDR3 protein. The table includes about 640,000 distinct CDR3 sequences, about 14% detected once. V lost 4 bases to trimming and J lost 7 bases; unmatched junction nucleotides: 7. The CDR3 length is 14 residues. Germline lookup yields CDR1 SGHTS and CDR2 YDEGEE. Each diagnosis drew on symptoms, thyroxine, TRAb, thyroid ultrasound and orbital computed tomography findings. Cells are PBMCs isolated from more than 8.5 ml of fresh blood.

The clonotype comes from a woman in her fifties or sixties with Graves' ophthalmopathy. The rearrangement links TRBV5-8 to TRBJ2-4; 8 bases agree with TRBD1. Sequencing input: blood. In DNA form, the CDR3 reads TGTGCCAGCAGCCAGGACAGGGATCGGAACATTCAGTACTTC. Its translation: CASSQDRDRNIQYF.